This record concerns one TCR beta chain sequence. What it binds is not known. The sample belongs to a study of T-cell memory formation after mild COVID-19. Study-level background: Among the donors, TCR clusters were largely specific to each donor.

Study-wide points: Later expanders leaned CD4+, whereas day 15 to 85 contracting clones were balanced CD4/CD8.

V lost 3 bases, J lost 0 bases, and 12 bases lay in between. The CDR3 runs to 15 residues. TCRdb processed the 5' RACE reads anew with MiXCR; each CDR3 protein has one entry. The sample yields about 470,000 distinct CDR3 sequences, around 25% seen once. Source material: PBMCs or a T cell subset sorted from them (not recorded which). This receptor was taken from an adult woman who had mild COVID-19 (a few samples of this study predate the infection). Cell type and time point are not known. The chain links TRBV12-3 or TRBV12-4 to TRBJ2-7; maybe TRBD2 (6 bases). Here the CDR3 DNA reads TGTGCCAGCAGTTTGGAGGGACGCTACTCCTACGAGCAGTACTTC. As protein: CASSLEGRYSYEQYF.